This T cell receptor beta chain appears in the sequencing data of a study of blood T cell repertoires in COVID-19. V lost 5 bases and J lost 4; bases outside the gene matches: 19. Germline V gene lookup returns CDR1 SGHTA and CDR2 FQGTGA. The CDR3 consists of 18 residues. Adults between roughly 18 and 89 years of age took part from fewer than 30 US areas. Libraries were prepared by immunoSEQ multiplex PCR; TCRdb keeps only in-frame clonotypes and omits some of them. The sample has 150,000 to 200,000 clones, over 70% seen once. The TCR was taken from a woman aged 55-69 years who had recovered from COVID-19. Sequencing used PBMCs or T cells enriched from blood (not recorded which). The genes are TRBV7-3 and TRBJ1-1, with TRBD1 identical over 7 bases. CDR3 coding DNA: TGTGCCAGCAGCCCGCAAGGACAGGATCCGTTTTTTCCCACTGAAGCTTTCTTT. This sequence encodes CASSPQGQDPFFPTEAFF.